The 4 T cell receptor beta chains listed next were all sequenced from one sample in a study of chemoradiotherapy in HPV16-positive cancers. Measured with immunoSEQ multiplex PCR; TCRdb has only the in-frame clones, and not every one. Found here are 7,500 or so clones, 70% to 80% of them singletons; the top ten hold 5.1%. The sequencing used tumor tissue, collected from a patient who underwent chemoradiotherapy. The receptors originated from a human donor with HPV-associated anogenital cancer.

The chain combines TRBV19 with TRBJ1-5; D gene ambiguous. The CDR3 extends over 13 amino acids. Per germline, CDR1 LNHDA and CDR2 SQIVND (reference sequence). Between the trimmed V and J ends, which lost 3 bases and 4 bases, there was a span of 7 bases. CDR3 sequence reads: CASSMPGNQPQHF. Here the CDR3 DNA reads TGTGCCAGTAGTATGCCTGGTAATCAGCCCCAGCATTTT.

This clone turned up a few times. In DNA form, the CDR3 reads TGTGCCATCAGTGATCCAGGGGGTAGGGGAAACACCATATATTTT. Translation gives CAISDPGGRGNTIYF. V gene TRBV10-3 combines with J gene TRBJ1-3; 7 nucleotides agree with TRBD1. CDR3 length: 15 residues. V dropped 3 bases and J dropped 4; count of bases not matched to a gene: 6. In germline, CDR1 is ENHRY, CDR2 SYGVKD.

The J gene is TRBJ2-1, the V gene TRBV5-1; 15 bases align to TRBD2. This CDR3 is 15 amino acids long. V shed 4 bases, J shed 7 bases, and the junction held 3 bases outside the gene matches. Germline V lookup: CDR1 SGHRS, CDR2 YFSETQ. This chain's CDR3 is CASSPGLAGGNEQFF. CDR3 DNA sequence: TGCGCCAGCAGCCCGGGACTAGCGGGAGGTAATGAGCAGTTCTTC.

The genes are TRBV6-6 and TRBJ2-7; D possibly uses TRBD1 or TRBD2 (5 bases each). The V gene's germline CDR1 is MNHNY and CDR2 SVGAGI (reference sequence). The V end was cut by 4 bases, the J end by 6 bases, with 13 bases between. This CDR3 has 13 amino acids. The CDR3 DNA is TGTGCCAGCAGTTCGGGGACGGCGCGCGAGCAGTACTTC. It is translated as CASSSGTAREQYF.